The clone carrying this T cell receptor (beta chain) was seen repeatedly, ten times or more. The antigen remains unidentified. Amplification of the TCR beta CDR3 regions used RNA transcripts (as template). First-round RT-PCR relied on HTBI primers, and a second-round multiplex PCR came next. TCRdb processed the multiplex PCR reads anew with MiXCR; each CDR3 protein has one entry. This table holds roughly 400,000 distinct CDR3 sequences, 15% to 17% found once. The data were taken from a study of Graves' ophthalmopathy and Graves' hyperthyroidism. General study results and limits: Detected in blood as well were most expanded thyroid clonotypes with frequency above 0.001. Ophthalmopathy progression was predicted with about 67% sensitivity and approximately 72% specificity.

Stable hyperthyroidism was defined by absence of ophthalmopathy within 18 months of follow-up. This TCR derives from a young woman with stable Graves' hyperthyroidism. Sequencing was carried out using peripheral blood.

The CDR3 region has the DNA TGTGCCACCAGCAGAGAAAGAGGCGGCCCGTTAGTAGCCAAAAACATTCAGTACTTC. Translation gives CATSRERGGPLVAKNIQYF. The chain couples TRBV15 to TRBJ2-4; no definite D call. The CDR3 is made up of 19 amino acids. The germline V gene encodes CDR1 LNHNV and CDR2 YYDKDF (reference sequence). V gave up 0 bases and J gave up 0 bases, with 18 bases separating them.